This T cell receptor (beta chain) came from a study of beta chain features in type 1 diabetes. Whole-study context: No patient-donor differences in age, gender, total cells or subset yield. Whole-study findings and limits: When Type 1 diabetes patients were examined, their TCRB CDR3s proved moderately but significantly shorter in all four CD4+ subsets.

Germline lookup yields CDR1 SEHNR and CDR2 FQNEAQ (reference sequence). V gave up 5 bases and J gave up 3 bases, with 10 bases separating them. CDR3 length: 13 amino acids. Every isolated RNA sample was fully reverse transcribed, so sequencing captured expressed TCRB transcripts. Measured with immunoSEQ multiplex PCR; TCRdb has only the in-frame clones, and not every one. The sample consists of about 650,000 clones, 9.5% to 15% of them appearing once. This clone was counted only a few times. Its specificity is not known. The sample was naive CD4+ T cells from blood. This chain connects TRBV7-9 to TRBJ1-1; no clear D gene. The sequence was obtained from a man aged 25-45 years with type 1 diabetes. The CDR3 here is CASSPGGHTEAFF. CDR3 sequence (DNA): TGTGCCAGCAGCCCAGGAGGGCACACTGAAGCTTTCTTT.